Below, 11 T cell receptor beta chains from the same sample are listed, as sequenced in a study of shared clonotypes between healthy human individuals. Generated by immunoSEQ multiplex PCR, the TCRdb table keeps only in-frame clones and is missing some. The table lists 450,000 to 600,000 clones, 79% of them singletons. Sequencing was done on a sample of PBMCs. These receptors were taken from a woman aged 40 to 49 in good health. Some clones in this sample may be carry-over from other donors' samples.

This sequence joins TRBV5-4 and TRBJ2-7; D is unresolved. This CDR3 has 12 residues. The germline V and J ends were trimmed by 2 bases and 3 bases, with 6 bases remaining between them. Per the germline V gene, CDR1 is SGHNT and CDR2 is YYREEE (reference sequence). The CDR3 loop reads CASSFDGYEQYF. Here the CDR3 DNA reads TGTGCCAGCAGCTTCGATGGCTACGAGCAGTACTTC.

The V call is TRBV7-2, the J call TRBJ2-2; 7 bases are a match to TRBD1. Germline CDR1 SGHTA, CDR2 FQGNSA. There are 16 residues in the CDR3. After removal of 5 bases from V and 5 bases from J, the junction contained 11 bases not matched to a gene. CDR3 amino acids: CASSPSAGGVTGELFF. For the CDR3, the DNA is TGTGCCAGCAGCCCCAGCGCAGGGGGTGTAACCGGGGAGCTGTTTTTT.

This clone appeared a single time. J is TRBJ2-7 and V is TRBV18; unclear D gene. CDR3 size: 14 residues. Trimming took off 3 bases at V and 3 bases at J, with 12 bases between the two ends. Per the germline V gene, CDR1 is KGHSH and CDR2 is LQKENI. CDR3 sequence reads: CASSPRAGDYEQYF. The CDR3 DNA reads TGTGCCAGCTCACCTAGGGCCGGAGACTACGAGCAGTACTTC.

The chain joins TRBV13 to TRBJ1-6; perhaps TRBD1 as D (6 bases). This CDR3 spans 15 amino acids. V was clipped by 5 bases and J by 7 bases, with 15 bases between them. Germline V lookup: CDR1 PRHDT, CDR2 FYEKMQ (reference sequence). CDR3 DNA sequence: TGTGCCAGCAGCAAGGCAGCAGGGGAGAATTCACCCCTCCACTTT. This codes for CASSKAAGENSPLHF.

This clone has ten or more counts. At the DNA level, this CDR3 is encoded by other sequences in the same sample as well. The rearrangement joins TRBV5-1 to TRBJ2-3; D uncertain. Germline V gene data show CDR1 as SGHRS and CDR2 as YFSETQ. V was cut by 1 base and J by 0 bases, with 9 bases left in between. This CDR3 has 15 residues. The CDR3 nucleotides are TGCGCCAGCAGCTTGTTGCGGCCAAGCACAGATACGCAGTATTTT. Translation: CASSLLRPSTDTQYF.

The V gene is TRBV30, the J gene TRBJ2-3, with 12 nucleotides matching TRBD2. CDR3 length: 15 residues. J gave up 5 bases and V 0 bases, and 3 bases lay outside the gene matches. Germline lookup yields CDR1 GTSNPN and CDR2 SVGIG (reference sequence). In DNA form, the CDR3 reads TGTGCCTGGAGTGTAGAACTAGCGGGAGGAGATACGCAGTATTTT. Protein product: CAWSVELAGGDTQYF.

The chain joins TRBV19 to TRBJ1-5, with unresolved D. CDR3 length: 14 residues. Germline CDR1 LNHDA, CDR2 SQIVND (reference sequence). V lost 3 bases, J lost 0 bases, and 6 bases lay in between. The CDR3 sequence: CASSIWDSNQPQHF. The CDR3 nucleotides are TGTGCCAGTAGTATTTGGGATAGCAATCAGCCCCAGCATTTT.

The CDR3 region has the DNA TGTGCCAGCAGCTTAGCGCTAGGAGTTTACGAGCAGTACTTC. It is translated as CASSLALGVYEQYF. The chain employs TRBV7-2 and TRBJ2-7; D not resolved. V was clipped by 0 bases and J by 4 bases, with 10 bases between them. Germline loops: CDR1 SGHTA, CDR2 FQGNSA. The length of the CDR3 is 14 residues.

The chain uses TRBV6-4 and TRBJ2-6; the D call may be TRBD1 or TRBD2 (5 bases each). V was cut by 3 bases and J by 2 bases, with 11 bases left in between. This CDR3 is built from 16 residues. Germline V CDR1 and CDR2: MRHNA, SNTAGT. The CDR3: CASSESWGTGANVLTF. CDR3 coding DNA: TGTGCCAGCAGTGAATCCTGGGGGACTGGGGCCAACGTCCTGACTTTC.

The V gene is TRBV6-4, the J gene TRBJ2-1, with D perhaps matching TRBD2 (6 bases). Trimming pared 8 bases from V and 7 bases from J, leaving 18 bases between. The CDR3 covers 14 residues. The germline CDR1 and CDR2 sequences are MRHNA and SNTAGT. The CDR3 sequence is CASGDSAGGNEQFF. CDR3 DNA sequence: TGTGCCAGCGGGGACTCCGCCGGAGGGAATGAGCAGTTCTTC.

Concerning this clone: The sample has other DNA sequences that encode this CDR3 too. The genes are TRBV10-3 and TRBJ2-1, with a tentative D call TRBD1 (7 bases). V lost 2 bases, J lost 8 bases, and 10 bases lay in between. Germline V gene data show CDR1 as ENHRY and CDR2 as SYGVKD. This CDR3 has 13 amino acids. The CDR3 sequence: CAISESRGDEQFF. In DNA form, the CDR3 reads TGTGCCATCAGTGAGAGCAGGGGGGATGAGCAGTTCTTC.